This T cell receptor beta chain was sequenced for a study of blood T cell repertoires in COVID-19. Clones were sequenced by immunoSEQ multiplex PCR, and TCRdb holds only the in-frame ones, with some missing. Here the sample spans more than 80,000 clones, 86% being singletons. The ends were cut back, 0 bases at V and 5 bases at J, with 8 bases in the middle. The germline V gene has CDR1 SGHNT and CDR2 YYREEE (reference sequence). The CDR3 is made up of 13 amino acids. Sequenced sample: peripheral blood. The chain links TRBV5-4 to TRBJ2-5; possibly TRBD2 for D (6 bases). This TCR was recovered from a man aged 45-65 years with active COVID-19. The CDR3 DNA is TGTGCCAGCAGCTTGGTGGGAGGCGAGACCCAGTACTTC. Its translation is CASSLVGGETQYF.